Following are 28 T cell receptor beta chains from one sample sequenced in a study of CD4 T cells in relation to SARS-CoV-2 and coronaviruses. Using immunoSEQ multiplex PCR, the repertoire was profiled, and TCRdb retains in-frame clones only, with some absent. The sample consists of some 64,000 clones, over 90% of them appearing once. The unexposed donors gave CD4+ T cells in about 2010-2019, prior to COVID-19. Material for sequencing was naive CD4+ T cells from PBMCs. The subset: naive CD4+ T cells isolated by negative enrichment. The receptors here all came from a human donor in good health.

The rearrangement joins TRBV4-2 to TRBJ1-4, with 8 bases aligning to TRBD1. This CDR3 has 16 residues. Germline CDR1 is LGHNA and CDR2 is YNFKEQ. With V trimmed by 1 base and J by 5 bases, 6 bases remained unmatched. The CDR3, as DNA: TGTGCCAGCAGCCAAGGGGACAGGTTTCAGAATGAAAAACTGTTTTTT. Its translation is CASSQGDRFQNEKLFF.

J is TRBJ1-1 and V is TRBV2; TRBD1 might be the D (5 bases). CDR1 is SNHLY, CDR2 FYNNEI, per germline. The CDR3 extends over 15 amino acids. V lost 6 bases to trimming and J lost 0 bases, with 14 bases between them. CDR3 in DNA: TGTGCCAGCAGACCGGGACGGACAATGAACACTGAAGCTTTCTTT. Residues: CASRPGRTMNTEAFF. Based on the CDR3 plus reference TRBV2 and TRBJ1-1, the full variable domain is EPEVTQTPSHQVTQMGQEVILRCVPISNHLYFYWYRQILGQKVEFLVSFYNNEISEKSEIFDDQFSVERPDGSNFTLKIRSTKLEDSAMYFCASRPGRTMNTEAFFGQGTRLTVV.

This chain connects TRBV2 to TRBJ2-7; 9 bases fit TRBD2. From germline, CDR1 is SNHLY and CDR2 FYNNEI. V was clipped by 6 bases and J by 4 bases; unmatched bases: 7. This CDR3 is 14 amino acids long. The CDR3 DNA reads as TGTGCCAGCAGGAAGACTAGCGGAGGGTACGAGCAGTACTTC. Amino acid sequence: CASRKTSGGYEQYF.

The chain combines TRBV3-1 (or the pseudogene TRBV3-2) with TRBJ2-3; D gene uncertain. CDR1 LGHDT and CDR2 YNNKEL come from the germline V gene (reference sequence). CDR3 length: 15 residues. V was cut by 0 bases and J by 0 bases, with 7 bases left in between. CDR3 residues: CASSQDRISTDTQYF. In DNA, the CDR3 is TGTGCCAGCAGCCAAGATCGTATAAGCACAGATACGCAGTATTTT.

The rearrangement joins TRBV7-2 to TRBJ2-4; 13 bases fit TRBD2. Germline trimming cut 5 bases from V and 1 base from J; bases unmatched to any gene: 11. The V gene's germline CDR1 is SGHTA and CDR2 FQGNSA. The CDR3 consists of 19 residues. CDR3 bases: TGTGCCAGCAGCCCCGGGACTAGCGGGACCAGGGCCGCCAAAAACATTCAGTACTTC. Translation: CASSPGTSGTRAAKNIQYF.

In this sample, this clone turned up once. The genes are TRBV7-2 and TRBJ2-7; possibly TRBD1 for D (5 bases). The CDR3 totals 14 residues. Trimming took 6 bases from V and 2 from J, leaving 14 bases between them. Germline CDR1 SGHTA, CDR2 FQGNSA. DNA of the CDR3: TGTGCCAGCAGGTTGACAGTAGGGGCCTACGAGCAGTACTTC. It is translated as CASRLTVGAYEQYF.

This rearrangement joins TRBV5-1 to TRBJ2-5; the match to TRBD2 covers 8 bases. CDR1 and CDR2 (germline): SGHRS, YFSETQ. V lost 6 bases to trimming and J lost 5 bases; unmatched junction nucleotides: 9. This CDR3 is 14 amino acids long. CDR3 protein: CASMLAGRGETQYF. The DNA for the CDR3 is TGCGCCAGCATGTTAGCGGGACGAGGGGAGACCCAGTACTTC.

The CDR3 nucleotides read TGTGCCAGCAGCTTCAGGGTTAGCAATCAGCCCCAGCATTTT. Translating gives CASSFRVSNQPQHF. This rearrangement joins TRBV5-8 to TRBJ1-5; TRBD1 is a possible D gene (5 bases). The CDR3 length is 14 residues. The germline gives CDR1 SGHTS, CDR2 YDEGEE. The germline V and J ends were trimmed by 2 bases and 0 bases, with 6 bases remaining between them. The full variable domain, completed using reference TRBV5-8 and TRBJ1-5, is EAGVTQSPTHLIKTRGQQATLRCSPISGHTSVYWYQQALGLGLQFLLWYDEGEERNRGNFPPRFSGRQFPNYSSELNVNALELEDSALYLCASSFRVSNQPQHFGDGTRLSIL.

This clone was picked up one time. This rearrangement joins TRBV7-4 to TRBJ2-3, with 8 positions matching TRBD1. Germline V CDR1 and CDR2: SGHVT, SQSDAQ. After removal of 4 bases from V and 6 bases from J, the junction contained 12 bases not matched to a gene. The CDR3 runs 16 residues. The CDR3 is CASSYSRQGKGDTQYF. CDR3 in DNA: TGTGCCAGCAGCTACAGCCGACAGGGGAAGGGTGATACGCAGTATTTT.

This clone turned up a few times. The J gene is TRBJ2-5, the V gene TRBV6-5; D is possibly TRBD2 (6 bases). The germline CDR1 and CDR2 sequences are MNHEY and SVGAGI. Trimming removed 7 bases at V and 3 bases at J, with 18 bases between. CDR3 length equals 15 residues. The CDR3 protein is CASTQVLALEETQYF. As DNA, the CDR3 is TGTGCCAGCACCCAAGTCCTAGCGTTAGAAGAGACCCAGTACTTC.

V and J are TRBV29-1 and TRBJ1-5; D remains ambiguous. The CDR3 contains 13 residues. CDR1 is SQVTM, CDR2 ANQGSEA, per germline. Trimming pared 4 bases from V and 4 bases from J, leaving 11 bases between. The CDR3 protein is CSVASGLNQPQHF. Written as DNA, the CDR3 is TGCAGCGTTGCATCAGGTCTAAATCAGCCCCAGCATTTT.

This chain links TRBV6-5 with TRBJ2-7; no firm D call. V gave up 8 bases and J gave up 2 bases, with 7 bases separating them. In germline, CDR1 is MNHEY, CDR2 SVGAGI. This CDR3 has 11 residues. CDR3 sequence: CASGRAYEQYF. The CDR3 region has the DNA TGTGCCAGCGGTAGAGCCTACGAGCAGTACTTC.

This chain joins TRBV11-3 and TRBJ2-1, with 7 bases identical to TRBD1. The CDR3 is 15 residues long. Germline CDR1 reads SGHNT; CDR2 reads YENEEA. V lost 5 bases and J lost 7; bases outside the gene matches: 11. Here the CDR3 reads CASSKTGTVKNEQFF. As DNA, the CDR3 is TGTGCCAGCAGCAAGACCGGGACAGTAAAAAATGAGCAGTTCTTC.

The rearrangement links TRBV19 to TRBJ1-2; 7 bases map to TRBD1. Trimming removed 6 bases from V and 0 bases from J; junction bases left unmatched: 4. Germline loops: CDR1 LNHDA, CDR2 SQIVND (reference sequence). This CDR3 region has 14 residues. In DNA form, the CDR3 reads TGTGCCAGTAGGAAGACAGGGACTAACTATGGCTACACCTTC. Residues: CASRKTGTNYGYTF.

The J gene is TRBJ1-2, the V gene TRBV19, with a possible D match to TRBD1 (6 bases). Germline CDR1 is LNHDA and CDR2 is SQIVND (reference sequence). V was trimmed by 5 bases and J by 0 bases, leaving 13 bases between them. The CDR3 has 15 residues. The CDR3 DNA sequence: TGTGCCAGTAGTCGGGGGGGCTCGACTAACTATGGCTACACCTTC. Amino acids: CASSRGGSTNYGYTF.

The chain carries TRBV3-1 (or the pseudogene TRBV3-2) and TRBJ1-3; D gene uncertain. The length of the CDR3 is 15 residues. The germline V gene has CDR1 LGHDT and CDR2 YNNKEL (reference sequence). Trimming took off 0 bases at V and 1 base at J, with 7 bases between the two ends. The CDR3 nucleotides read TGTGCCAGCAGCCAAGAATTGGTTTCTGGAAACACCATATATTTT. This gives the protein CASSQELVSGNTIYF.

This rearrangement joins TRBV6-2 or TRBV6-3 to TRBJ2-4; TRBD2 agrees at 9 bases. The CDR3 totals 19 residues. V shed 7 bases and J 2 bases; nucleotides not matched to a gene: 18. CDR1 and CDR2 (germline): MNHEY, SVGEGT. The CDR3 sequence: CASTPIPSSSGITKNIQYF. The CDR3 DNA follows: TGTGCCAGCACCCCAATCCCGTCCTCTAGCGGGATTACCAAAAACATTCAGTACTTC.

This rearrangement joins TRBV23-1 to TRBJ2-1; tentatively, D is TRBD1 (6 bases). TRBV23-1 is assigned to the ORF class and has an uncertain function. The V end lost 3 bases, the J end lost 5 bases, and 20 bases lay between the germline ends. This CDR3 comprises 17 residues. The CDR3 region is CASSHYWGPILHNEQFF. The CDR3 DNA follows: TGCGCCAGCAGTCACTACTGGGGGCCCATTCTTCACAATGAGCAGTTCTTC.

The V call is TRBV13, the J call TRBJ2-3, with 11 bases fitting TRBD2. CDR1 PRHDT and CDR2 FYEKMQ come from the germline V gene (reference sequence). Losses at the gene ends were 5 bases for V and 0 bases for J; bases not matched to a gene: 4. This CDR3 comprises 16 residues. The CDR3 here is CASSMGLAVSTDTQYF. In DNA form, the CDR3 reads TGTGCCAGCAGCATGGGACTAGCGGTTAGCACAGATACGCAGTATTTT. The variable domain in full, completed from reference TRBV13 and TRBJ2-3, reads AAGVIQSPRHLIKEKRETATLKCYPIPRHDTVYWYQQGPGQDPQFLISFYEKMQSDKGSIPDRFSAQQFSDYHSELNMSSLELGDSALYFCASSMGLAVSTDTQYFGPGTRLTVL.

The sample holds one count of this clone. CDR3: CASSWGQGPNTGELFF. In DNA, the CDR3 is TGCGCCAGCAGCTGGGGACAGGGACCGAACACCGGGGAGCTGTTTTTT. The V call is TRBV5-1, the J call TRBJ2-2; 9 bases agree with TRBD1. The CDR3 extends over 16 amino acids. Trimming removed 3 bases from V and 0 bases from J; junction bases left unmatched: 3. CDR1 and CDR2 (germline): SGHRS, YFSETQ.

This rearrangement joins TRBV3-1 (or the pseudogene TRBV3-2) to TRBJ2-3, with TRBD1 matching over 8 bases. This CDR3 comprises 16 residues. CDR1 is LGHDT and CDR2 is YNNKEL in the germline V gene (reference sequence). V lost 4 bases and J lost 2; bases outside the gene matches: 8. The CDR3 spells CASSPQGARITDTQYF. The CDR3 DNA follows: TGTGCCAGCAGCCCGCAGGGGGCAAGAATCACAGATACGCAGTATTTT.

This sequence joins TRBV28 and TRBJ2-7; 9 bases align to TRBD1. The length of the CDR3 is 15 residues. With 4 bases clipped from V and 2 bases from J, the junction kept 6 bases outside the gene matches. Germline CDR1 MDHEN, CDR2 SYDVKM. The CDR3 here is CASSSGGTGTYEQYF. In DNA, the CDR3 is TGTGCCAGCAGTTCTGGAGGGACAGGGACCTACGAGCAGTACTTC.

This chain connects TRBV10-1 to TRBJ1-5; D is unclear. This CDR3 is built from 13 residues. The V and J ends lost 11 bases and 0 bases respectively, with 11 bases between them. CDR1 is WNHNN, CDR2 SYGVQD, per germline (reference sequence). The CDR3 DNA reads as TGCGCCTACGCAGGTTATAGCAATCAGCCCCAGCATTTT. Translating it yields CAYAGYSNQPQHF.

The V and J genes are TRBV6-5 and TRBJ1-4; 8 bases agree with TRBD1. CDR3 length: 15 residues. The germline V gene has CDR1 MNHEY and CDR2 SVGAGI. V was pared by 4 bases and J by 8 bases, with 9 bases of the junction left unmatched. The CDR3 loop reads CASSWGGQGGEKLFF. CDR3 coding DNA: TGTGCCAGCAGTTGGGGCGGACAGGGTGGAGAAAAACTGTTTTTT.

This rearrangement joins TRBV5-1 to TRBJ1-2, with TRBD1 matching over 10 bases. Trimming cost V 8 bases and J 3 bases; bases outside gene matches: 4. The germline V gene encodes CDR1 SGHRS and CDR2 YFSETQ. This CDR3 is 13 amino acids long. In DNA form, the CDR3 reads TGCGCCAGTAGACAGGGGGCGGACTATGGCTACACCTTC. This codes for CASRQGADYGYTF.

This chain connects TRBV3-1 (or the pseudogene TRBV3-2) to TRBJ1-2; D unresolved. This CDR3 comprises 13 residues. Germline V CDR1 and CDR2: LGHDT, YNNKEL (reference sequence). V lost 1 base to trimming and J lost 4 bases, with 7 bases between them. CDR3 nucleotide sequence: TGTGCCAGCAGCCAAGTGTTGGGCTATGGCTACACCTTC. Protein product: CASSQVLGYGYTF.

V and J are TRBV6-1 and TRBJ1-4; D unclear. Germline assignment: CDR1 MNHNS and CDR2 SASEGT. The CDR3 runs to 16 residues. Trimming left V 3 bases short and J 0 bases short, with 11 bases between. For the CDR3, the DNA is TGTGCCAGCAGTGATGGAGGGTTTGCAACTAATGAAAAACTGTTTTTT. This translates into CASSDGGFATNEKLFF.

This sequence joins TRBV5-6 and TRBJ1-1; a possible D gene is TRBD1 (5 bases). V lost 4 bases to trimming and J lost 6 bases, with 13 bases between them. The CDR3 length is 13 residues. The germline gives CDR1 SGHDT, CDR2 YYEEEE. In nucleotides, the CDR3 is TGTGCCAGCAGCGTCTCAGGGATCCCTGAAGCTTTCTTT. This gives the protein CASSVSGIPEAFF.